This T cell receptor (beta chain) was identified in a study of blood T cell repertoires in COVID-19. On the study more broadly: COVID-19 samples from acute and convalescent phases originated in the United States, Italy and Spain.

CDR1 is SGHRS and CDR2 is YFSETQ in the germline V gene. Germline trimming cut 4 bases from V and 4 bases from J; bases unmatched to any gene: 8. The CDR3 extends over 16 amino acids. The data were produced by immunoSEQ multiplex PCR, yet TCRdb's version contains in-frame clones alone and is incomplete. The data hold some 200,000 clones, with around 92% observed a single time. This clone showed up just once. The source is a young woman who had recovered from COVID-19. The chain joins TRBV5-1 to TRBJ1-3; 10 bases line up with TRBD1. The sample comprised PBMCs or T cells enriched from blood (not recorded which). CDR3: CASSLGDRGSGNTIYF. The CDR3 DNA sequence: TGCGCCAGCAGCCTGGGGGACAGGGGCTCCGGAAACACCATATATTTT.